The 4 T cell receptor beta chains below come from one sample, sequenced in a study of T cell repertoires in aging, cancer and after chemotherapy. A mixed TRB-A/B primer pool amplified rearranged TRB by multiplex touch-down PCR. MiXCR was run by TCRdb on the multiplex PCR reads, yielding one entry per CDR3 protein. The table records fewer than 550 distinct CDR3 sequences, about 31% of them present only once. Amplification of TCR beta used genomic DNA extracted from peripheral blood. The sequenced sample consisted of blood. The receptors come from a human donor with a blood cancer.

By sample share, this clonotype is large. The chain employs TRBV12-3 or TRBV12-4 and TRBJ2-3, with TRBD2 matching over 13 bases. The trim removed 7 bases at V and 2 bases at J, leaving 6 bases unmatched. This CDR3 has 16 residues. CDR3 in DNA: TGTGCCAGCATCCCCGGGACTAGCGGGGCCACAGATACGCAGTATTTT. Translation: CASIPGTSGATDTQYF.

The chain has TRBV6-1 and TRBJ2-5, with D perhaps matching TRBD2 (7 bases). Per germline, CDR1 MNHNS and CDR2 SASEGT. The V end lost 5 bases, the J end lost 6 bases, and 19 bases lay between the germline ends. The CDR3 spans 15 residues. CDR3 residues: CASSSVGGGPKTQYF. CDR3 nucleotide sequence: TGTGCCAGCAGTTCCGTTGGGGGGGGGCCCAAGACCCAGTACTTC.

V is TRBV12-3 or TRBV12-4 and J is TRBJ2-1, with D perhaps matching TRBD2 (5 bases). V was shortened by 3 bases and J by 4 bases, with 22 bases between the two germline ends. The CDR3 runs 18 residues. The CDR3 sequence: CASSFTSGPRLSYNEQFF. The DNA for the CDR3 is TGTGCCAGCAGTTTCACGTCTGGCCCAAGACTATCGTACAATGAGCAGTTCTTC.

The J gene is TRBJ2-1, the V gene TRBV6-4; TRBD2 matches 11 bases. Germline V gene data show CDR1 as MRHNA and CDR2 as SNTAGT. There are 16 residues in the CDR3. V lost 2 bases to trimming and J lost 5 bases; unmatched junction nucleotides: 5. CDR3 in amino acids: CASSDTSGSGNNEQFF. For the CDR3, the DNA is TGTGCCAGCAGTGACACTAGCGGGAGTGGCAACAATGAGCAGTTCTTC.